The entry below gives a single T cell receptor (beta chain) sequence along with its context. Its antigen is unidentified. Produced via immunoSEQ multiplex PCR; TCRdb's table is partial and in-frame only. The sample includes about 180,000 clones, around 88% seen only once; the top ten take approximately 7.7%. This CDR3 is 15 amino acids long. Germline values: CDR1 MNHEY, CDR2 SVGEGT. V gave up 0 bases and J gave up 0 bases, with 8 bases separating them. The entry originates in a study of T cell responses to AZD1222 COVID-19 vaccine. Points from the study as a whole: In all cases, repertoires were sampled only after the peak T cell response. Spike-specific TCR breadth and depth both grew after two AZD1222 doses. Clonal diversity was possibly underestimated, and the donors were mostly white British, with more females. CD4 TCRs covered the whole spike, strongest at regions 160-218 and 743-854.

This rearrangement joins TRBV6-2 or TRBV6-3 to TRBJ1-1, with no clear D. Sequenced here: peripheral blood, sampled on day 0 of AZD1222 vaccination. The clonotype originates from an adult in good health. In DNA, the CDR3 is TGTGCCAGCAGTTACTCCCTCAGGATGAACACTGAAGCTTTCTTT. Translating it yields CASSYSLRMNTEAFF.